This TCR beta chain was captured by sequencing in a study of T cells in Graves' hyperthyroidism and ophthalmopathy. This clonotype was picked up many times. Template material for amplifying TCR beta CDR3 regions consisted of RNA transcripts. The TCR CDR3 was amplified in a first-round RT-PCR using the HTBI primer set. TCRdb recomputed calls from the multiplex PCR reads with MiXCR, one row per CDR3 protein. Here the sample spans 640,000 or so distinct CDR3 sequences, around 15% being singletons. For ophthalmopathy patients, the Clinical Activity Score was at least 3 and the NOSPECS grade at least 4; duration was under 3 months. The CDR3 covers 13 residues. Germline V CDR1 and CDR2: SEHNR, FQNEAQ (reference sequence). Trimming took 4 bases from V and 2 from J, leaving 9 bases between them.

The chain recombines TRBV7-9 with TRBJ2-7; D is uncertain. Sequencing was done on a sample of blood. This clonotype originated in a woman aged 40 to 50 with Graves' ophthalmopathy. CDR3: CASSSRYTYEQYF. The DNA for the CDR3 is TGTGCCAGCAGCTCGAGGTACACCTACGAGCAGTACTTC.